This T cell receptor beta chain was recovered during a study of radiotherapy plus CTLA-4 blockade in lung cancer. Measured with immunoSEQ multiplex PCR; TCRdb has only the in-frame clones, and not every one. The sample shows about 32,000 clones, 80% to 90% of them seen only once. CDR3 size: 16 residues. CDR1 SEHNR and CDR2 FQNEAQ come from the germline V gene (reference sequence). Losses at the gene ends were 5 bases for V and 6 bases for J; bases not matched to a gene: 8. The V call is TRBV7-9, the J call TRBJ2-1; 12 bases are shared with TRBD1. This sample comprised peripheral blood, obtained from a patient treated with radiotherapy plus ipilimumab. The sequence derives from a human donor with non-small cell lung cancer that progressed on radiotherapy plus ipilimumab. The chain's CDR3 is CASSEQGQGAPNEQFF. Here the CDR3 DNA reads TGTGCCAGCAGCGAACAGGGACAGGGGGCACCCAATGAGCAGTTCTTC.